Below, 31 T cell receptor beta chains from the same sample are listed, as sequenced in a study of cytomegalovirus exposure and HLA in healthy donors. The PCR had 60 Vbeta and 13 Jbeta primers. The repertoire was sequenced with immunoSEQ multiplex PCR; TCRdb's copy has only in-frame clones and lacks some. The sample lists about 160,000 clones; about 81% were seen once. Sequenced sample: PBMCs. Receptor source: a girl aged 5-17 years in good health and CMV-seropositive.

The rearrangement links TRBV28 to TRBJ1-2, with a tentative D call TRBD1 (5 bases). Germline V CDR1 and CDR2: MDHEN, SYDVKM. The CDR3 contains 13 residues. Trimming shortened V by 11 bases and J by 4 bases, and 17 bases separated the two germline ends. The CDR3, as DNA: TGTGCCCTCAAGTCGGGGGTTGGCTATGGCTACACCTTC. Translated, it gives CALKSGVGYGYTF.

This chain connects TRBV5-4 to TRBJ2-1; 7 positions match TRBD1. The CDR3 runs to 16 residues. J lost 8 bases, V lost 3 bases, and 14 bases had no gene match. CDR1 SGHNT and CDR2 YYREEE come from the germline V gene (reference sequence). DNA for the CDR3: TGTGCCAGCAGCTCTGCTACATCAGGGGGTCGGCATGAGCAGTTCTTC. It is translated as CASSSATSGGRHEQFF.

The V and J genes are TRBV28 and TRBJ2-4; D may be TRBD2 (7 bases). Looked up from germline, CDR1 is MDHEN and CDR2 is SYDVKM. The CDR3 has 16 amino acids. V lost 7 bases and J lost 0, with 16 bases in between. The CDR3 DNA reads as TGTGCCAGCACTAATTTAGGGGGGGAAGCCAAAAACATTCAGTACTTC. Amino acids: CASTNLGGEAKNIQYF.

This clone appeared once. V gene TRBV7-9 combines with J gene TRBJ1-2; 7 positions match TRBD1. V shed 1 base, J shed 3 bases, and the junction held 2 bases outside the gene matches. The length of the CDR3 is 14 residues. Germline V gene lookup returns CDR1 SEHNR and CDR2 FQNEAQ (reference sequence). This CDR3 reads CASSLGGQDYGYTF. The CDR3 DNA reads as TGTGCCAGCAGCTTAGGAGGACAGGACTATGGCTACACCTTC.

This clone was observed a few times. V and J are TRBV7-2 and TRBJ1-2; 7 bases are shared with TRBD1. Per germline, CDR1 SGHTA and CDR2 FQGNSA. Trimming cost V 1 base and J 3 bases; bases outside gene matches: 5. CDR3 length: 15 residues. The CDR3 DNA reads TGTGCCAGCAGCTTAGGACAGGGAGTGTACTATGGCTACACCTTC. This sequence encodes CASSLGQGVYYGYTF.

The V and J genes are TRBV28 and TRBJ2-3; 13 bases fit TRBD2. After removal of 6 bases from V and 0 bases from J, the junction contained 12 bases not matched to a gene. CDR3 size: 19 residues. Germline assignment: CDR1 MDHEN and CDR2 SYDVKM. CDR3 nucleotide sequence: TGTGCCAGCAGGGGGGGACTAGCGGGGCCACACTCTAGCACAGATACGCAGTATTTT. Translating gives CASRGGLAGPHSSTDTQYF.

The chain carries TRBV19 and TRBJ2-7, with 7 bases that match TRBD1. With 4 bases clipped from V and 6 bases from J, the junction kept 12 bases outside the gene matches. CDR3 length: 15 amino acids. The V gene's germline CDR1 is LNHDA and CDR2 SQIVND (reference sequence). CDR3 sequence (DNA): TGTGCCAGTAGTAGCCACCCGACAGGGAAAAGCGAGCAGTACTTC. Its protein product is CASSSHPTGKSEQYF.

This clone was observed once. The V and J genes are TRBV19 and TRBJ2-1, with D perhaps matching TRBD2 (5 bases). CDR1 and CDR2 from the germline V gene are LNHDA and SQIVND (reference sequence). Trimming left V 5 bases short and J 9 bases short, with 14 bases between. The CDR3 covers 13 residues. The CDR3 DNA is TGTGCCAGTAGTCCTCTTGGGAGCGGTGAGCAGTTCTTC. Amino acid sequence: CASSPLGSGEQFF.

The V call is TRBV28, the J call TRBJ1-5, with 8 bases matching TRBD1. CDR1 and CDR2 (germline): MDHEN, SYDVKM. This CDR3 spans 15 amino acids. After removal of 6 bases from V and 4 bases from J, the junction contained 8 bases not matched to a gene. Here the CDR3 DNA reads TGTGCCAGCAGCAACGGACAGGGAAGGAATCAGCCCCAGCATTTT. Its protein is CASSNGQGRNQPQHF.

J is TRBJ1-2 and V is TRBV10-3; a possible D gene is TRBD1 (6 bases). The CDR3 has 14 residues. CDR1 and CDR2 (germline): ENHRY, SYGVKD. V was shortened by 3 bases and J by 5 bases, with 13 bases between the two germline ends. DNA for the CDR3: TGTGCCATCAGTGACAGGGGCGCAGGGTATGGCTACACCTTC. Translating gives CAISDRGAGYGYTF.

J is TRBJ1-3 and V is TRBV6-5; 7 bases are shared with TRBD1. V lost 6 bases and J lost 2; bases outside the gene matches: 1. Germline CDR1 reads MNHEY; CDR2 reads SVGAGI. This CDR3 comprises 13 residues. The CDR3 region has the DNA TGTGCCAGCAGCCAGGGGGCTGGAAACACCATATATTTT. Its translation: CASSQGAGNTIYF.

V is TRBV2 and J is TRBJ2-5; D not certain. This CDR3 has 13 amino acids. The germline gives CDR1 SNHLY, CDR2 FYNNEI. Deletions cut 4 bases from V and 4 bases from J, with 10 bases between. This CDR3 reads CASSGGQRETQYF. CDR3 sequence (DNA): TGTGCCAGCAGTGGTGGCCAGCGAGAGACCCAGTACTTC.

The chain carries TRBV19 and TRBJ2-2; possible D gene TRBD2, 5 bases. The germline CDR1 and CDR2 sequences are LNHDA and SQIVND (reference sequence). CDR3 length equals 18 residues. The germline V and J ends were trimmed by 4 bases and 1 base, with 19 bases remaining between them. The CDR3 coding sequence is TGTGCCAGTAGTAGCCCCCAGGATTGGCGGGTGAACACCGGGGAGCTGTTTTTT. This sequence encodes CASSSPQDWRVNTGELFF.

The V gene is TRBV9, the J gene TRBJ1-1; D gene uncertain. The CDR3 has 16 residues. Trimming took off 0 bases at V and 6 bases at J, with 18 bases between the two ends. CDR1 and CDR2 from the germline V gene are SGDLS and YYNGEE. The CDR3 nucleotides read TGTGCCAGCAGCGTAGTATCTCGGGTGCTAACTGCTGAAGCTTTCTTT. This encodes CASSVVSRVLTAEAFF. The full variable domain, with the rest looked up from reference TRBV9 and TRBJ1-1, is DSGVTQTPKHLITATGQRVTLRCSPRSGDLSVYWYQQSLDQGLQFLIQYYNGEERAKGNILERFSAQQFPDLHSELNLSSLELGDSALYFCASSVVSRVLTAEAFFGQGTRLTVV.

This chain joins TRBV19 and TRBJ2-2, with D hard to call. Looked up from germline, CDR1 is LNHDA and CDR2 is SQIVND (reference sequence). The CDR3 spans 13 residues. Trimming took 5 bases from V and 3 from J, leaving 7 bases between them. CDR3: CASSVGHTGELFF. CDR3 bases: TGTGCCAGTAGTGTTGGCCACACCGGGGAGCTGTTTTTT.

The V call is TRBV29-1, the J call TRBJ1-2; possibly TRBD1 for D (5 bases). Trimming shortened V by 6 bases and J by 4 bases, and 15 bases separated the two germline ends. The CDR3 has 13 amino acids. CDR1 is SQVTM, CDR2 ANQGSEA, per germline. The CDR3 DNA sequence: TGCAGCGTACGCCGCGGGGGAGGCTATGGCTACACCTTC. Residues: CSVRRGGGYGYTF.

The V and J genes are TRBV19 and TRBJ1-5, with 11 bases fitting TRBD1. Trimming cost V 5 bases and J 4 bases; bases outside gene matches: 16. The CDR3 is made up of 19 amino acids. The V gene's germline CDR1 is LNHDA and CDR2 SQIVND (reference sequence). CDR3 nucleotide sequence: TGTGCCAGTAGTGGCGTCGGACAGGGGGCTGAGGTTGGGAATCAGCCCCAGCATTTT. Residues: CASSGVGQGAEVGNQPQHF.

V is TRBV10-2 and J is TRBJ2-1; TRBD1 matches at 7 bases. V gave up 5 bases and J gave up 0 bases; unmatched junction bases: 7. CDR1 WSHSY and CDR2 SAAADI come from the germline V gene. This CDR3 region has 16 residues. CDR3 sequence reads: CASSSQQGSSYNEQFF. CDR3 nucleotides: TGCGCCAGCAGTTCACAACAGGGGAGCTCCTACAATGAGCAGTTCTTC.

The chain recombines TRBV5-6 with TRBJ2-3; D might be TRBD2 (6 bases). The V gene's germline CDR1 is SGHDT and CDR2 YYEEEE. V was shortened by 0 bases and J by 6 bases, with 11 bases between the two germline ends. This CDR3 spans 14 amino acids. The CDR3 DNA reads TGTGCCAGCAGCTTGGGGGGACTCGCCGATACGCAGTATTTT. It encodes CASSLGGLADTQYF.

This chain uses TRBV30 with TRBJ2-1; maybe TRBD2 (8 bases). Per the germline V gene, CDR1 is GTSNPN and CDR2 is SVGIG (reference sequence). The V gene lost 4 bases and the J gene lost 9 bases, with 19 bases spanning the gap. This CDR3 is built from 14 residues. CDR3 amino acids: CAWNGGGSGGEQFF. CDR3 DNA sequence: TGTGCCTGGAACGGGGGGGGCTCAGGGGGTGAGCAGTTCTTC.

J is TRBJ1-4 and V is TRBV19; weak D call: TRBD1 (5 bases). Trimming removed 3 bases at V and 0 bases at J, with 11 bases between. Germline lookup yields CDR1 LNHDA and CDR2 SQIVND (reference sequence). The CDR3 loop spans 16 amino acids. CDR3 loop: CASSMWTPPTNEKLFF. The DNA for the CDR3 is TGTGCCAGTAGTATGTGGACACCCCCAACTAATGAAAAACTGTTTTTT.

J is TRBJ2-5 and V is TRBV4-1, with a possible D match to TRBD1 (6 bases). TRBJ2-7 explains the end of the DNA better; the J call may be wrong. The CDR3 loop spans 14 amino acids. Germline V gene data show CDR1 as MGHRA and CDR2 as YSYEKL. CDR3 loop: CASSLGTLTYEQYF. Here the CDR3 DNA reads TGCGCCAGCAGCCTTGGGACACTCACCTACGAGCAGTACTTC.

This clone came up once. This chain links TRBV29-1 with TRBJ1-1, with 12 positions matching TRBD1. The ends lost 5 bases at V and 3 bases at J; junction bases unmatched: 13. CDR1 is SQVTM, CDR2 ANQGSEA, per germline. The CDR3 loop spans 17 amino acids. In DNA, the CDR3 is TGCAGCGTTCACAGTAGGGACAGGGGGCAGGGGGACACTGAAGCTTTCTTT. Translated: CSVHSRDRGQGDTEAFF.

The CDR3 nucleotides read TGTGCCAGCTACCAGGTAGGGGGCCGCAACACTGAAGCTTTCTTT. It codes for CASYQVGGRNTEAFF. V and J are TRBV27 and TRBJ1-1, with TRBD1 matching over 7 bases. J gave up 2 bases and V 8 bases, and 11 bases lay outside the gene matches. Germline lookup yields CDR1 MNHEY and CDR2 SMNVEV (reference sequence). The CDR3 totals 15 residues.

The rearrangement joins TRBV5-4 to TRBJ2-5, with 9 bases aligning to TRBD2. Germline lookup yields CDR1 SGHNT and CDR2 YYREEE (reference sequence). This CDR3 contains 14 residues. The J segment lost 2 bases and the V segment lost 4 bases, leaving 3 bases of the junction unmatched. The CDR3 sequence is CASSGSGGQETQYF. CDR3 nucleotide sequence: TGTGCCAGCAGCGGGAGCGGGGGGCAAGAGACCCAGTACTTC.

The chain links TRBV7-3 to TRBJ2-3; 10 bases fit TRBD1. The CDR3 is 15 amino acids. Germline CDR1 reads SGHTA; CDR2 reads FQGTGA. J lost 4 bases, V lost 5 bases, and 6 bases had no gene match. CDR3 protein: CASSPTGGGADTQYF. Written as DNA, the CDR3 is TGTGCCAGCAGCCCGACAGGGGGCGGAGCAGATACGCAGTATTTT.

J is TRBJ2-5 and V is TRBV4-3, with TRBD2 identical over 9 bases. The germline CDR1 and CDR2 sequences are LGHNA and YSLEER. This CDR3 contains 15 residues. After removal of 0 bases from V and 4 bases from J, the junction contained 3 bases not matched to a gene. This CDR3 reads CASSQDPGLAETQYF. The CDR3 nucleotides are TGCGCCAGCAGCCAAGACCCGGGACTAGCAGAGACCCAGTACTTC.

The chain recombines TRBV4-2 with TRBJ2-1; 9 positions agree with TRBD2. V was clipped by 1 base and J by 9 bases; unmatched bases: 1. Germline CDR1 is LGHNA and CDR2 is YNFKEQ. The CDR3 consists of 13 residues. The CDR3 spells CASSQGREGEQFF. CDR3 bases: TGTGCCAGCAGCCAAGGGCGGGAGGGTGAGCAGTTCTTC.

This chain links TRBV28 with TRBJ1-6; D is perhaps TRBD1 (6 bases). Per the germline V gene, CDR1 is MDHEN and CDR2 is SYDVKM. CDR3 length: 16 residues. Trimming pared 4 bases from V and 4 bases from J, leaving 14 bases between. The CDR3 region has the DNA TGTGCCAGCAGTTCCGGGACATTGCTTTATAATTCACCCCTCCACTTT. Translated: CASSSGTLLYNSPLHF.

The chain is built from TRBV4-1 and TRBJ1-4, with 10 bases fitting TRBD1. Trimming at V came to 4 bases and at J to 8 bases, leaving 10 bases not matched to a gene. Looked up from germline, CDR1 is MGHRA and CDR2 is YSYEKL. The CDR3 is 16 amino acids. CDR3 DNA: TGCGCCAGCAGCCCGGTATCCGGGACAGGGGAAGAAAAACTGTTTTTT. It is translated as CASSPVSGTGEEKLFF.

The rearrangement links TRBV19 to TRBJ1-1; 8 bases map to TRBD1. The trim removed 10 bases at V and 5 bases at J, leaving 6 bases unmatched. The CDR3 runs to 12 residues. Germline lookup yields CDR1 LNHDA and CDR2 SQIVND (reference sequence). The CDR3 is CATGQGWTEAFF. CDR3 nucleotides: TGTGCCACCGGACAGGGATGGACTGAAGCTTTCTTT.